The 20 T cell receptor beta chains below were found in one sample sequenced in a study of PD-L1 blockade in urothelial cancer. The table came from immunoSEQ multiplex PCR; TCRdb's copy has only in-frame clones and leaves some out. The profile shows about 45,000 clones, about 88% of them singletons. Documented time point: pretreatment peripheral blood. The sequences come from PBMCs, collected around atezolizumab (anti-PD-L1) treatment. Source of these receptors: a donor at least 40 years old with urothelial cancer.

The V gene is TRBV7-3, the J gene TRBJ2-1; TRBD2 matches at 10 bases. This CDR3 comprises 16 residues. Germline CDR1 and CDR2: SGHTA and FQGTGA. J gave up 4 bases and V 5 bases, and 8 bases lay outside the gene matches. The CDR3 DNA follows: TGTGCCAGCAGCACCGAAGCGGGAGGGCCTTACAATGAGCAGTTCTTC. Its translation is CASSTEAGGPYNEQFF.

V usage is TRBV5-6 and J usage is TRBJ2-7; TRBD1 agrees at 9 bases. CDR1 and CDR2 (germline): SGHDT, YYEEEE. This CDR3 comprises 16 residues. Losses at the gene ends were 4 bases for V and 0 bases for J; bases not matched to a gene: 8. CDR3 sequence: CASSEAPTGGSYEQYF. The DNA of the CDR3 is TGTGCCAGCAGCGAGGCCCCGACAGGGGGCTCCTACGAGCAGTACTTC.

The chain links TRBV18 to TRBJ1-1; maybe TRBD1 (5 bases). Trimming cost V 3 bases and J 4 bases, with 21 bases left between them. The CDR3 consists of 17 residues. Germline values: CDR1 KGHSH, CDR2 LQKENI. The CDR3 DNA follows: TGTGCCAGCTCACCCTTTAGCCTCTCAGGGTTGAGCACTGAAGCTTTCTTT. Its protein product is CASSPFSLSGLSTEAFF.

For the CDR3, the DNA is TGTGCCAGCTCACCAGACAGTTACGAGCAGTACTTC. Translation: CASSPDSYEQYF. The V gene is TRBV18, the J gene TRBJ2-7, with D tentatively TRBD1 (5 bases). The CDR3 runs 12 residues. Trimming pared 2 bases from V and 4 bases from J, leaving 6 bases between. CDR1 and CDR2 (germline): KGHSH, LQKENI. The full variable domain, in which reference TRBV18 and TRBJ2-7 provide the parts outside the CDR3, is NAGVMQNPRHLVRRRGQEARLRCSPMKGHSHVYWYRQLPEEGLKFMVYLQKENIIDESGMPKERFSAEFPKEGPSILRIQQVVRGDSAAYFCASSPDSYEQYFGPGTRLTVT.

The rearrangement joins TRBV2 to TRBJ2-3; no clear D. Germline-derived CDR1 and CDR2 are SNHLY and FYNNEI. V was shortened by 4 bases and J by 4 bases, with 6 bases between the two germline ends. CDR3 length: 12 amino acids. The CDR3 DNA sequence: TGTGCCAGCAGTGGGGCTGCAGATACGCAGTATTTT. Translation gives CASSGAADTQYF.

This clone was found a few times. CDR3 sequence (DNA): TGTGCCATCAGTGCGGCGGGCGCCCAAGAGACCCAGTACTTC. It specifies CAISAAGAQETQYF. The chain carries TRBV10-3 and TRBJ2-5, with D maybe TRBD2 (5 bases). Germline V gene data show CDR1 as ENHRY and CDR2 as SYGVKD. V gave up 4 bases and J gave up 1 base, with 10 bases separating them. CDR3 length: 14 residues.

The chain has TRBV7-2 and TRBJ2-7; D gene unclear. Between the trimmed V and J ends, which lost 1 base and 2 bases, there was a span of 9 bases. The germline gives CDR1 SGHTA, CDR2 FQGNSA. The CDR3 extends over 14 amino acids. The CDR3 loop is CASSLGPPPYEQYF. CDR3 coding DNA: TGTGCCAGCAGCTTAGGGCCCCCTCCCTACGAGCAGTACTTC.

The chain joins TRBV6-7 to TRBJ2-5; 7 nucleotides match TRBD1. TRBV6-7 is reported as an ORF; its role is uncertain. V gave up 7 bases and J gave up 5 bases; unmatched junction bases: 7. CDR3 length equals 13 residues. The CDR3 protein is CASTLRGWETQYF. The CDR3 DNA reads TGTGCCAGCACCCTCAGGGGGTGGGAGACCCAGTACTTC.

The genes are TRBV28 and TRBJ2-3; tentative D call: TRBD2 (6 bases). V dropped 3 bases and J dropped 6 bases, with 13 bases sitting between them. This CDR3 is built from 14 residues. CDR1 is MDHEN, CDR2 SYDVKM, per germline. The CDR3 here is CASSLGRHSDTQYF. The DNA for the CDR3 is TGTGCCAGCAGTTTGGGGAGGCATTCGGATACGCAGTATTTT.

The chain has TRBV29-1 and TRBJ2-3; 9 nucleotides agree with TRBD1. Unmatched junction bases numbered 5, after V lost 0 bases and J lost 1 base. The CDR3 is 16 residues long. From germline, CDR1 is SQVTM and CDR2 ANQGSEA. CDR3 sequence: CSVEEKQGAGTDTQYF. Here the CDR3 DNA reads TGCAGCGTTGAAGAAAAACAGGGGGCTGGCACAGATACGCAGTATTTT.

This CDR3 reads CSVRGLAGAGEQYF. CDR3 bases: TGCAGCGTGCGGGGACTAGCGGGAGCGGGAGAGCAGTACTTC. J is TRBJ2-7 and V is TRBV29-1, with 14 bases fitting TRBD2. The V gene end was trimmed by 6 bases and the J gene end by 7 bases; junction bases not matched to a gene: 8. From germline, CDR1 is SQVTM and CDR2 ANQGSEA. The CDR3 runs to 14 residues.

The chain carries TRBV4-2 and TRBJ2-7; 7 nucleotides line up with TRBD2. The CDR3 totals 15 residues. Germline loops: CDR1 LGHNA, CDR2 YNFKEQ. V shed 0 bases and J 2 bases; nucleotides not matched to a gene: 4. This chain's CDR3 is CASSQETSATYEQYF. The CDR3 region has the DNA TGTGCCAGCAGCCAAGAAACTAGCGCGACCTACGAGCAGTACTTC.

With regard to this clone: Different DNA sequences within this sample yield the same CDR3. The J gene is TRBJ2-7, the V gene TRBV15; D unresolved. CDR1 is LNHNV, CDR2 YYDKDF, per germline (reference sequence). Trimming stripped 8 bases from V and 2 bases from J, with 13 bases between. The CDR3 runs 13 residues. CDR3 protein: CATAGGLPYEQYF. Here the CDR3 DNA reads TGTGCCACCGCAGGTGGTCTCCCCTACGAGCAGTACTTC. The variable domain in full, with the rest retrieved from reference TRBV15 and TRBJ2-7, is DAMVIQNPRYQVTQFGKPVTLSCSQTLNHNVMYWYQQKSSQAPKLLFHYYDKDFNNEADTPDNFQSRRPNTSFCFLDIRSPGLGDTAMYLCATAGGLPYEQYFGPGTRLTVT.

The rearrangement links TRBV18 to TRBJ1-1, with 8 bases aligning to TRBD1. This CDR3 contains 16 residues. The V segment lost 3 bases and the J segment 1 base; nucleotides outside the gene matches: 7. The germline CDR1 and CDR2 sequences are KGHSH and LQKENI. CDR3 sequence: CASSPAAGTGNTEAFF. For the CDR3, the DNA is TGTGCCAGCTCACCTGCCGCCGGGACAGGGAACACTGAAGCTTTCTTT.

The chain is built from TRBV2 and TRBJ2-5; 16 bases align to TRBD2. Germline V lookup: CDR1 SNHLY, CDR2 FYNNEI. The CDR3 spans 15 residues. V was pared by 6 bases and J by 4 bases, with 2 bases of the junction left unmatched. CDR3 protein: CASRGTSGRAETQYF. The DNA of the CDR3 is TGTGCCAGCAGAGGGACTAGCGGGAGGGCAGAGACCCAGTACTTC.

This chain connects TRBV4-2 to TRBJ1-2; D remains ambiguous. V was clipped by 0 bases and J by 8 bases, with 16 bases between them. CDR3 length: 15 amino acids. CDR1 is LGHNA, CDR2 YNFKEQ, per germline. The DNA for the CDR3 is TGTGCCAGCAGCCAAGATCTGTCGAGCCGCGCGGGCTACACCTTC. Amino acids: CASSQDLSSRAGYTF.

Points on this clone: One end of the junction is discordant with germline, which a read error may explain. The chain uses TRBV7-7 and TRBJ2-1; D remains ambiguous. The germline CDR1 and CDR2 sequences are SSHAT and FNYEAQ (reference sequence). The CDR3 has 13 residues. The CDR3 region is CASSRDSYNEQFF. CDR3 coding DNA: TGTGCTAGCAGCCGCGACTCCTACAATGAGCAGTTCTTC.

The rearrangement joins TRBV7-2 to TRBJ2-5; 8 bases match TRBD2. The CDR3 length is 16 residues. Unmatched junction bases numbered 7, after V lost 2 bases and J lost 2 bases. Per germline, CDR1 SGHTA and CDR2 FQGNSA. DNA of the CDR3: TGTGCCAGCAGCTTATGGAGCGGGAGTGAACAAGAGACCCAGTACTTC. The encoded protein is CASSLWSGSEQETQYF.

The count of this clone is one. The chain recombines TRBV4-3 with TRBJ2-2; D is uncertain. In germline, CDR1 is LGHNA, CDR2 YSLEER. Trimming removed 0 bases from V and 0 bases from J, with 5 bases in between. The CDR3 covers 15 residues. CDR3 sequence (DNA): TGCGCCAGCAGCCAAGATCTTCCGAACACCGGGGAGCTGTTTTTT. Encoded protein: CASSQDLPNTGELFF.

The V gene is TRBV4-1, the J gene TRBJ2-1, with a tentative D call TRBD2 (5 bases). The CDR3 length is 11 residues. The germline V gene encodes CDR1 MGHRA and CDR2 YSYEKL. V lost 5 bases and J 9 bases, leaving 8 bases between the germline ends. As DNA, the CDR3 is TGCGCCAGCAGCACCCGGGGTGAGCAGTTCTTC. This translates into CASSTRGEQFF.